This T cell receptor (beta chain) was sequenced during a study of T cells after yellow fever vaccination. TCR cDNA was made by 5'RACE template switching, adding a universal primer site and UMIs. Each CDR3 protein is one row after TCRdb ran MiXCR on the 5' RACE reads. The data contain roughly 79,000 distinct CDR3 sequences, 7.3% of them singletons. The length of the CDR3 is 14 residues. Germline CDR1 and CDR2: SQVTM and ANQGSEA. Trimming stripped 2 bases from V and 2 bases from J, with 12 bases between. The sample holds many counts of this clonotype. The sequences come from CD8+ T cells sorted from PBMCs, collected 10 days after the first yellow fever vaccination. The source of this sequence is a man younger than 35 who received the YFV17D yellow fever vaccine. The rearrangement links TRBV29-1 to TRBJ1-1; perhaps TRBD1 as D (6 bases). The CDR3 nucleotides read TGCAGCGTTGAACCGACAGGCGTAAACACTGAAGCTTTCTTT. It yields the protein CSVEPTGVNTEAFF.